A selection of T cell receptor beta chains follows, all from one sample in a study of T cell repertoires and Cas9 in healthy adults. Clones were read by immunoSEQ multiplex PCR, and TCRdb kept only the in-frame ones, dropping some. The sample holds 20,000 to 25,000 clones, 85% to 95% seen once. Sequenced input: CD4+ effector T cells (CD127+, CD25-, CD137-, CD154-) from PBMCs; culture status not recorded. These TCRs come from a human donor in good health. CDR3s include the opening cysteine and the closing phenylalanine or tryptophan.

V | CDR3
TRBV12-5 | CASGPPGWGETEAFF
TRBV5-6 | CASSFSSSNYGYTF
TRBV20-1 | CSASPTDGYTF
TRBV12-5 | CASGDGRFENTEAFF
TRBV7-9 | CASSSLVGQETQYF
TRBV5-4 | CASSSRTGGTTGELFF
TRBV29-1 | CSVETGGSTEAFF
TRBV2 | CASTGRNTIYF
TRBV29-1 | CSVMGVLAKNIQYF
TRBV5-8 | CASSLQGGAYNEQFF
TRBV5-1 | CASSLSAAGVF
TRBV7-2 | CASSLAGLGANVLTF
TRBV9 | CASSVGDRGQQYF
TRBV28 | CASSLVSDYNQPQHF
TRBV2 | CASRVSGGITDTQYF
TRBV7-3 | CASSLGTGSPLHF
TRBV30 | CAWSRTGVETQYF
TRBV21-1 | CASSKARQGRSQPQHF
TRBV15 | CATSRDRYGGQPQHF
TRBV28 | CASSFQQGGDEQFF
TRBV28 | CASSQPSYGGQETQYF
TRBV20-1 | CSARVPDREFF
TRBV9 | CASSAGQGVEAFF
TRBV6-5 | CASSHSLAGVETQYF
TRBV5-1 | CASSPQAKTGRRLNEQFF
TRBV2 | CASSERPGNGQYF
TRBV5-4 | CASSLGPGSDEQFF
TRBV27 | CASIAPSGSSYNEQFF
TRBV11-1 | CASSLWSAGGPHQETQYF
TRBV30 | CAWSPPPSGYTF
TRBV7-9 | CASSLEEGTEAFF
TRBV11-2 | CASSPRGAFLVGYTF
TRBV4-1 | CASSQESQPRSWVQPQHF
TRBV6-5 | CASSYPGAQETQYF
TRBV7-3 | CASSPAGTGGGYTF
TRBV19 | CASSPRWGGANQPQHF